This TCR beta chain was sequenced during a study of cytomegalovirus exposure and HLA in healthy donors. Whole-study context: In an early release, HLA-typed donors contributed roughly 85 million unique TCR sequences. Broader study findings: Relative to equally common others, HLA-associated TCR beta chains showed greater clonal expansion in a later analysis.

With regard to this clone: No antigen is known for it.

PCR amplification relied on 60 Vbeta primers (plus 13 Jbeta primers). The assay was immunoSEQ multiplex PCR, and TCRdb's table has in-frame clones only and misses some. The repertoire has 100,000 to 120,000 clones, 76% of them found once; the top ten carry about 7.5%. The J segment lost 4 bases and the V segment lost 5 bases, leaving 7 bases of the junction unmatched. CDR3 length: 14 residues. Germline-derived CDR1 and CDR2 are MRHNA and SNTAGT. Sequencing was performed on PBMCs. This rearrangement joins TRBV6-4 to TRBJ1-1; 7 nucleotides line up with TRBD1. The TCR comes from a middle-aged man in good health and CMV-seropositive. CDR3 protein: CASSLTGSATEAFF. The CDR3 region has the DNA TGTGCCAGCAGTTTGACAGGGTCGGCCACTGAAGCTTTCTTT.